This T cell receptor beta chain appears in the sequencing data of a study of T cell responses to AZD1222 COVID-19 vaccine. Germline CDR1 reads KGHDR; CDR2 reads SFDVKD. There are 14 residues in the CDR3. V was cut by 3 bases and J by 3 bases, with 10 bases left in between. Regarding the study as a whole: Repertoires in all cases were sampled only once the peak T cell response had passed. Baseline seropositives among AZD1222 recipients totaled only six. Unmutated variant regions reportedly attract nearly half of all spike-specific TCRs. There were vaccine-associated CD4 TCRs across spike, dominant at 160-218 and 743-854.

Profiled with immunoSEQ multiplex PCR; TCRdb holds only in-frame clones, not every one. The sample lists approximately 210,000 clones, roughly 90% seen once, with approximately 3.7% in the top ten. To note about this clone: Its antigen is unknown.

The sequence was obtained from an adult who received the AZD1222 COVID-19 vaccine. V gene TRBV24-1 combines with J gene TRBJ1-1; D not resolved. Sequenced material: peripheral blood, taken 28 days after the second AZD1222 dose. CDR3 protein: CATSDTGRDTEAFF. The DNA for the CDR3 is TGTGCCACCAGTGATACTGGAAGAGACACTGAAGCTTTCTTT.